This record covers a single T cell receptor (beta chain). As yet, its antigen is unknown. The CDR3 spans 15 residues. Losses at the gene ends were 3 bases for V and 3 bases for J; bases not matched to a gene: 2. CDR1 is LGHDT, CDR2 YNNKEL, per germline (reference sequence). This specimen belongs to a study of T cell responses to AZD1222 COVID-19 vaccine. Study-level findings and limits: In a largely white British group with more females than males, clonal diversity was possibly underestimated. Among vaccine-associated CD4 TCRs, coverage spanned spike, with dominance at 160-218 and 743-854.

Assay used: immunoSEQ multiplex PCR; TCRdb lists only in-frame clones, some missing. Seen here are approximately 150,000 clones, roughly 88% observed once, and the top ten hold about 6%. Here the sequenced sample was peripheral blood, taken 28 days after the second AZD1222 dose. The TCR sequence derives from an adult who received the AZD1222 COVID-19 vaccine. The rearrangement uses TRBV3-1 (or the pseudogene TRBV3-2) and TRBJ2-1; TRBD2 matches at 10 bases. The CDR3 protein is CASSHSGGYYNEQFF. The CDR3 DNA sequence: TGTGCCAGCAGCCATAGCGGGGGGTACTACAATGAGCAGTTCTTC.